The 14 T cell receptor beta chains in this list originate from one sample, sequenced in a study of blood T cell repertoires in COVID-19. The assay was immunoSEQ multiplex PCR, and TCRdb's table has in-frame clones only and misses some. Seen here are 250,000 or so clones, around 87% observed once, and the top ten hold 2.1%. Sequencing was done on a sample of peripheral blood. All receptors come from a woman aged 60-75 years with COVID-19, enrolled during active disease.

The chain employs TRBV6-6 and TRBJ1-1, with D uncertain. V was trimmed by 8 bases and J by 5 bases, leaving 6 bases between them. The germline V gene has CDR1 MNHNY and CDR2 SVGAGI (reference sequence). The CDR3 has 10 amino acids. The chain's CDR3 is CASLETEAFF. The CDR3 DNA follows: TGTGCCAGCCTGGAGACTGAAGCTTTCTTT.

The rearrangement joins TRBV10-1 to TRBJ2-7; D is possibly TRBD1 (6 bases). This CDR3 spans 15 amino acids. With 7 bases removed from V and 2 bases from J, the gap between germline ends came to 18 bases. The V gene's germline CDR1 is WNHNN and CDR2 SYGVQD (reference sequence). The CDR3 reads CASTSRQGLTYEQYF. CDR3 nucleotides: TGCGCCAGCACGTCCAGGCAGGGGTTAACCTACGAGCAGTACTTC.

The J gene is TRBJ1-1, the V gene TRBV13, with a possible D match to TRBD1 (5 bases). From germline, CDR1 is PRHDT and CDR2 FYEKMQ (reference sequence). Trimming took off 4 bases at V and 7 bases at J, with 10 bases between the two ends. The CDR3 loop spans 12 amino acids. Here the CDR3 reads CASSSGGGEAFF. For the CDR3, the DNA is TGTGCCAGCAGCTCCGGGGGGGGTGAAGCTTTCTTT.

In its sample, this clone was seen once. The V and J genes are TRBV7-2 and TRBJ1-1, with D perhaps TRBD1 (5 bases). CDR1 is SGHTA, CDR2 FQGNSA, per germline. The V end was cut by 3 bases, the J end by 8 bases, with 25 bases between. This CDR3 has 17 amino acids. The CDR3 region has the DNA TGTGCCAGCAGCTTCAGCAGGGCAGCAAATGATCCCAGAGAAGCTTTCTTT. Amino acid sequence: CASSFSRAANDPREAFF.

The chain employs TRBV3-1 (or the pseudogene TRBV3-2) and TRBJ2-7; unclear D gene. The CDR3 totals 12 residues. Germline CDR1 and CDR2: LGHDT and YNNKEL (reference sequence). The V end lost 2 bases, the J end lost 10 bases, and 12 bases lay between the germline ends. The CDR3 region is CASSQSTAHQYF. The CDR3 DNA is TGTGCCAGCAGCCAAAGCACAGCCCATCAGTACTTC.

The chain carries TRBV2 and TRBJ1-6; TRBD1 matches at 9 bases. The CDR3 runs to 15 residues. J was trimmed by 7 bases and V by 3 bases; bases with no gene match: 4. Germline V gene lookup returns CDR1 SNHLY and CDR2 FYNNEI. The CDR3 region has the DNA TGTGCCAGCAGTGACAGGACAGGGGCAAATTCACCCCTCCACTTT. Protein product: CASSDRTGANSPLHF.

The gene calls are TRBV4-1 and TRBJ1-2; 8 positions agree with TRBD1. This CDR3 comprises 15 residues. Germline V gives CDR1 MGHRA, CDR2 YSYEKL. The J segment lost 5 bases and the V segment lost 3 bases, leaving 8 bases of the junction unmatched. The DNA for the CDR3 is TGCGCCAGCAGCCAGGCCGGGACAGGAACGTATGGCTACACCTTC. Translating gives CASSQAGTGTYGYTF.

The rearrangement joins TRBV19 to TRBJ2-7; D perhaps matches TRBD2 (5 bases). V was cut by 5 bases and J by 4 bases, with 15 bases left in between. Germline values: CDR1 LNHDA, CDR2 SQIVND (reference sequence). The CDR3 contains 14 residues. CDR3 in DNA: TGTGCCAGTAGTTTGAGCGGAGGCGGTTACGAGCAGTACTTC. Amino acids: CASSLSGGGYEQYF.

The rearrangement links TRBV6-5 to TRBJ1-1; D perhaps matches TRBD1 (5 bases). Trimming cost V 4 bases and J 0 bases, with 9 bases left between them. Germline-derived CDR1 and CDR2 are MNHEY and SVGAGI. This CDR3 comprises 14 residues. CDR3 coding DNA: TGTGCCAGCAGTTGGACAACTTTGAACACTGAAGCTTTCTTT. This translates into CASSWTTLNTEAFF.

The CDR3 sequence is CASSAAIGNTIYF. The DNA of the CDR3 is TGCGCCAGCAGCGCAGCGATCGGAAACACCATATATTTT. The rearrangement links TRBV5-1 to TRBJ1-3; no reliable D call. CDR3 length equals 13 residues. Trimming shortened V by 4 bases and J by 4 bases, and 9 bases separated the two germline ends. CDR1 and CDR2 from the germline V gene are SGHRS and YFSETQ.

The chain recombines TRBV11-3 with TRBJ2-2; D not resolved. The germline CDR1 and CDR2 sequences are SGHNT and YENEEA. The CDR3 runs to 12 residues. V lost 5 bases and J 1 base, leaving 2 bases between the germline ends. The CDR3 sequence: CASSLNTGELFF. In DNA form, the CDR3 reads TGTGCCAGCAGCCTGAACACCGGGGAGCTGTTTTTT. Full variable domain (rest looked up from reference TRBV11-3 and TRBJ2-2): EAGVVQSPRYKIIEKKQPVAFWCNPISGHNTLYWYLQNLGQGPELLIRYENEEAVDDSQLPKDRFSAERLKGVDSTLKIQPAELGDSAVYLCASSLNTGELFFGEGSRLTVL.

This clone was found once. The chain combines TRBV2 with TRBJ1-1; TRBD1 agrees at 8 bases. The CDR3 runs 17 residues. The V and J ends lost 8 bases and 4 bases, in that order; junction bases with no gene match: 18. Germline V gene sequence: CDR1 SNHLY, CDR2 FYNNEI. CDR3: CASFDPLSRTGTTEAFF. The CDR3 coding sequence is TGTGCCAGCTTTGACCCCCTTTCGCGGACAGGGACCACTGAAGCTTTCTTT. The entire variable domain, with the rest obtained from reference TRBV2 and TRBJ1-1, is as follows: EPEVTQTPSHQVTQMGQEVILRCVPISNHLYFYWYRQILGQKVEFLVSFYNNEISEKSEIFDDQFSVERPDGSNFTLKIRSTKLEDSAMYFCASFDPLSRTGTTEAFFGQGTRLTVV.

The chain recombines TRBV5-5 with TRBJ1-1; D call uncertain. Between the trimmed V and J ends, which lost 4 bases and 11 bases, there was a span of 18 bases. The CDR3 runs 13 residues. In germline, CDR1 is SGHKS, CDR2 YYEKEE (reference sequence). CDR3 nucleotide sequence: TGTGCCAGCAGCCGCCCGGGGAGGACTGGGGCTTTCTTT. This gives the protein CASSRPGRTGAFF.

The chain links TRBV29-1 to TRBJ1-1; D unclear. V dropped 6 bases and J dropped 5 bases, with 19 bases sitting between them. The CDR3 extends over 14 amino acids. Per the germline V gene, CDR1 is SQVTM and CDR2 is ANQGSEA. The CDR3 protein is CSVHLRTFSTEAFF. CDR3 nucleotides: TGCAGCGTCCACTTACGGACTTTCAGTACTGAAGCTTTCTTT.